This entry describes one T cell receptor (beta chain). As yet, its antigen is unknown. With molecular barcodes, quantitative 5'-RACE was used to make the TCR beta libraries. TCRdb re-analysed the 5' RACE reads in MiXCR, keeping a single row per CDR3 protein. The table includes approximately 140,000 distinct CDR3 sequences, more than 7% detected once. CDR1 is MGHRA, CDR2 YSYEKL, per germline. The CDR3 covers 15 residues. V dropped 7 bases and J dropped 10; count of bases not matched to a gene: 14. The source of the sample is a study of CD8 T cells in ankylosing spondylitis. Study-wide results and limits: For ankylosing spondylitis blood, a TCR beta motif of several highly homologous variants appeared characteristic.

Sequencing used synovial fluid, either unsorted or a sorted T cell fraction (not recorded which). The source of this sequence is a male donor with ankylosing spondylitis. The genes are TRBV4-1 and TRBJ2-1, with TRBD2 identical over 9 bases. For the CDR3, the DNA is TGCGCCAGCACCGAACAAGCGGGAGGTTTAGGCGAGCAGTTCTTC. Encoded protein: CASTEQAGGLGEQFF.